The rows below give T cell receptor beta chains drawn from one sample of a study of control samples from healthy donors and cancer patients. The table came from immunoSEQ multiplex PCR; TCRdb's copy has only in-frame clones and leaves some out. The sample lists more than 95,000 clones; 87% were seen once. The specimen was blood. Receptor source: a man aged 18 to 35 in good health. The CDR3 runs from the conserved cysteine through the conserved F or W. D genes are given only for firm matches. Expanded clones get a size class; other rows say once, few or many, or leave the size out.

CAWSVRGADIQYF | TGTGCCTGGAGTGTCCGGGGGGCCGACATTCAGTACTTC | TRBV30 | . | TRBJ2-4 | .
CASSDGTGKQTQYF | TGTGCCAGCAGCGATGGGACAGGGAAGCAGACCCAGTACTTC | TRBV2 | TRBD1 | TRBJ2-5 | .
CASSGLAGGGANVLTF | TGTGCCAGCAGTGGACTAGCGGGAGGTGGGGCCAACGTCCTGACTTTC | TRBV6-1 | TRBD2 | TRBJ2-6 | .
CASRRQVLNTEAFF | TGCGCCAGCAGGAGACAGGTCCTTAACACTGAAGCTTTCTTT | TRBV5-1 | . | TRBJ1-1 | few
CATSRGGGWGTGELFF | TGTGCCACCAGCAGGGGCGGGGGCTGGGGCACCGGGGAGCTGTTTTTT | TRBV15 | . | TRBJ2-2 | .
CSVDGAGYNEQFF | TGCAGCGTTGACGGGGCAGGCTACAATGAGCAGTTCTTC | TRBV29-1 | . | TRBJ2-1 | .
CASAPRTGDGYTF | TGTGCCAGCGCCCCCAGGACAGGAGATGGCTACACCTTC | TRBV6-6 | TRBD1 | TRBJ1-2 | .
CAGKDSIYGYTF | TGTGCCGGAAAGGACAGCATCTATGGCTACACCTTC | TRBV28 | . | TRBJ1-2 | .
CTSSHIYPKGELNTEAFF | TGCACCAGCAGCCATATATACCCGAAGGGGGAGCTGAACACTGAAGCTTTCTTT | TRBV1 | . | TRBJ1-1 | .
CASSPQGMNTEAFF | TGTGCCAGCTCACCCCAGGGGATGAACACTGAAGCTTTCTTT | TRBV18 | . | TRBJ1-1 | .
CAISEGSGNTIYF | TGTGCCATCAGTGAGGGGTCTGGAAACACCATATATTTT | TRBV10-3 | . | TRBJ1-3 | .
CASSLGRFTDTQYF | TGTGCCAGCAGCTTAGGTCGGTTCACAGATACGCAGTATTTT | TRBV11-2 | . | TRBJ2-3 | .
CAISESGGDYNEQFF | TGTGCCATCAGTGAGTCGGGGGGGGACTACAATGAGCAGTTCTTC | TRBV10-3 | TRBD2 | TRBJ2-1 | .
CASMLGYEQYF | TGTGCCAGCATGCTAGGCTACGAGCAGTACTTC | TRBV6-5 | . | TRBJ2-7 | .
CASSPTGYEQYF | TGTGCCAGCAGCCCCACTGGTTACGAGCAGTACTTC | TRBV7-9 | . | TRBJ2-7 | few
CASSPSEENTQYF | TGTGCCAGCAGTCCCTCTGAGGAGAATACGCAGTATTTT | TRBV6-4 | . | TRBJ2-3 | .
CASSLAAVAGRFPEAFF | TGTGCCAGCAGCTTAGCGGCGGTGGCAGGGCGGTTTCCTGAAGCTTTCTTT | TRBV7-9 | . | TRBJ1-1 | .
CAISDRQGSYEQYF | TGTGCCATCAGTGACAGACAGGGATCCTACGAGCAGTACTTC | TRBV10-3 | TRBD1 | TRBJ2-7 | .
CASSITGRYRQPQHF | TGTGCCAGTAGTATCACAGGTCGTTATCGTCAGCCCCAGCATTTT | TRBV19 | . | TRBJ1-5 | .
CASSLAGGMTYEQYF | TGCGCCAGCAGCTTGGCTGGGGGGATGACCTACGAGCAGTACTTC | TRBV5-1 | . | TRBJ2-7 | .
CASSFAGGSNSPLHF | TGTGCCAGCAGCTTTGCGGGGGGCTCTAATTCACCCCTCCACTTT | TRBV5-5 | . | TRBJ1-6 | few
CASSPLKGLVLDQPQHF | TGTGCCAGCAGCCCTTTGAAGGGTTTGGTCCTCGATCAGCCCCAGCATTTT | TRBV14 | . | TRBJ1-5 | .
CASSFLGAEAFF | TGTGCCAGCAGCTTTCTGGGAGCTGAAGCTTTCTTT | TRBV2 | . | TRBJ1-1 | .
CASTTTRQGRSNQPQHF | TGTGCCAGCACTACCACCCGACAGGGACGTAGCAATCAGCCCCAGCATTTT | TRBV2 | TRBD1 | TRBJ1-5 | once
CASSRDGQIWANVLTF | TGTGCCAGCAGCCGCGACGGACAAATCTGGGCCAACGTCCTGACTTTC | TRBV7-9 | . | TRBJ2-6 | .
CASSLGLGQGYEQYF | TGTGCCAGCAGCTTAGGACTGGGACAGGGATACGAGCAGTACTTC | TRBV7-3 | TRBD1 | TRBJ2-7 | .
CASSDKGQPYEQYF | TGTGCCAGCAGCGACAAGGGACAGCCCTACGAGCAGTACTTC | TRBV9 | TRBD1 | TRBJ2-7 | .
CASSLVGYLQETQYF | TGTGCCAGTAGTCTGGTTGGCTACCTCCAAGAGACCCAGTACTTC | TRBV19 | . | TRBJ2-5 | .
CASRAYTGELFF | TGTGCCAGCAGAGCGTACACCGGGGAGCTGTTTTTT | TRBV3-1/TRBV3-2 | . | TRBJ2-2 | .
CASSLAPGLGEQYF | TGTGCCAGCAGCTTAGCCCCAGGGCTGGGTGAGCAGTACTTC | TRBV7-2 | . | TRBJ2-7 | .
CASSLTSGLYEQYF | TGTGCCAGCAGTTTAACTAGCGGGCTTTACGAGCAGTACTTC | TRBV28 | TRBD2 | TRBJ2-7 | .
CASSRDRGNQPQHF | TGTGCCAGCAGCCGGGACAGGGGAAATCAGCCCCAGCATTTT | TRBV9 | TRBD1 | TRBJ1-5 | many
CASSRLAEQYF | TGTGCCAGCAGTCGTTTGGCCGAGCAGTACTTC | TRBV6-6 | . | TRBJ2-7 | few
CASSFPGTASGTEAFF | TGTGCCAGCAGTTTTCCCGGGACAGCCAGTGGCACTGAAGCTTTCTTT | TRBV6-6 | TRBD1 | TRBJ1-1 | .
CASSLQTAERAKNTEAFF | TGTGCCAGCAGCCTTCAGACGGCTGAGAGGGCGAAGAACACTGAAGCTTTCTTT | TRBV5-6 | . | TRBJ1-1 | .
CASSYRSGNTGELFF | TGTGCCAGCAGTTATCGCTCCGGGAACACCGGGGAGCTGTTTTTT | TRBV6-2/TRBV6-3 | . | TRBJ2-2 | .
CASSQDIQETQYF | TGTGCCAGCAGCCAAGACATCCAAGAGACCCAGTACTTC | TRBV14 | . | TRBJ2-5 | .
CASRDGQFSQETQYF | TGCGCCAGCAGAGACGGACAGTTTAGCCAAGAGACCCAGTACTTC | TRBV5-1 | . | TRBJ2-5 | .
CASSTTGGKGEKLFF | TGTGCCAGTAGCACGACAGGGGGCAAAGGTGAAAAACTGTTTTTT | TRBV19 | TRBD1 | TRBJ1-4 | .
CASSIWTSGSNEQFF | TGTGCCAGTAGTATATGGACTAGCGGGTCCAATGAGCAGTTCTTC | TRBV19 | TRBD2 | TRBJ2-1 | .
CASSPGKDRLNTGELFF | TGTGCCAGCAGTCCGGGCAAAGACAGGCTTAACACCGGGGAGCTGTTTTTT | TRBV28 | . | TRBJ2-2 | few
CASSPQVSYEQYF | TGCGCCAGCAGCCCCCAGGTCTCCTACGAGCAGTACTTC | TRBV5-1 | . | TRBJ2-7 | .
CASSQAGASYNEQFF | TGTGCCAGCAGCCAAGCGGGGGCTTCCTACAATGAGCAGTTCTTC | TRBV28 | TRBD2 | TRBJ2-1 | .
CASSPTGTDTEAFF | TGTGCCAGCTCACCAACAGGGACGGACACTGAAGCTTTCTTT | TRBV18 | . | TRBJ1-1 | .
CASSVQRAGGGGHHLDYNEQFF | TGTGCCAGCAGCGTCCAAAGGGCGGGCGGAGGGGGCCACCATTTAGACTACAATGAGCAGTTCTTC | TRBV9 | . | TRBJ2-1 | .